These 16 T cell receptor beta chains came from one sample sequenced in a study of T cells in Graves' hyperthyroidism and ophthalmopathy. RNA transcripts yielded amplified TCR beta CDR3 regions. An initial round of RT-PCR targeting the TCR CDR3 relied on the HTBI primer set. Via MiXCR, TCRdb re-called the multiplex PCR reads, giving one row per CDR3 protein. The sample contains 400,000 to 550,000 distinct CDR3 sequences, roughly 25% of which appear only once. The sequenced sample consisted of blood. These receptors were collected from a young woman with Graves' ophthalmopathy.

The V call is TRBV5-1, the J call TRBJ1-1; perhaps TRBD1 as D (5 bases). This CDR3 spans 15 amino acids. Germline V CDR1 and CDR2: SGHRS, YFSETQ. V was trimmed by 5 bases and J by 6 bases, leaving 20 bases between them. In DNA, the CDR3 is TGCGCCAGCAGACGAGCCGGGACCTCTCCTCCTGAAGCTTTCTTT. Translation: CASRRAGTSPPEAFF. The whole variable domain, remainder taken from reference TRBV5-1 and TRBJ1-1, is KAGVTQTPRYLIKTRGQQVTLSCSPISGHRSVSWYQQTPGQGLQFLFEYFSETQRNKGNFPGRFSGRQFSNSRSEMNVSTLELGDSALYLCASRRAGTSPPEAFFGQGTRLTVV.

The chain links TRBV20-1 to TRBJ1-1; 7 bases map to TRBD1. There are 14 residues in the CDR3. Germline V lookup: CDR1 DFQATT, CDR2 SNEGSKA (reference sequence). V shed 0 bases and J 0 bases; nucleotides not matched to a gene: 1. This CDR3 reads CSAREGQMNTEAFF. The CDR3 region has the DNA TGCAGTGCTAGAGAGGGACAGATGAACACTGAAGCTTTCTTT.

In this sample, this clonotype turned up many times. The V and J genes are TRBV18 and TRBJ1-1; D is uncertain. The CDR3 spans 12 residues. In germline, CDR1 is KGHSH, CDR2 LQKENI. Between the trimmed V and J ends, which lost 4 bases and 7 bases, there was a span of 10 bases. CDR3 amino acids: CASSQSIGEAFF. The CDR3 bases are TGTGCCAGCTCACAGAGCATCGGTGAAGCTTTCTTT.

The sample holds many counts of this clonotype. The chain is built from TRBV20-1 and TRBJ2-5; 8 positions match TRBD2. The J segment lost 0 bases and the V segment lost 7 bases, leaving 7 bases of the junction unmatched. CDR1 is DFQATT, CDR2 SNEGSKA, per germline (reference sequence). The CDR3 sequence is 14 residues long. Written as DNA, the CDR3 is TGCAGTGTTTTGGCTAGCGGGTACCAAGAGACCCAGTACTTC. It specifies CSVLASGYQETQYF.

The CDR3 protein is CASSDVGRVNTEAFF. DNA for the CDR3: TGTGCCAGCAGTGATGTTGGCAGAGTGAACACTGAAGCTTTCTTT. The gene calls are TRBV6-1 and TRBJ1-1; D call uncertain. There are 15 residues in the CDR3. V shed 3 bases and J shed 0 bases, with 11 bases lying between them. Looked up from germline, CDR1 is MNHNS and CDR2 is SASEGT.

This clonotype was counted many times. V is TRBV24-1 and J is TRBJ2-5; D tentatively reads TRBD1 or TRBD2 (5 bases each). This CDR3 spans 13 amino acids. The germline V gene has CDR1 KGHDR and CDR2 SFDVKD. V shed 9 bases and J shed 1 base, with 11 bases lying between them. This CDR3 reads CATGTALQETQYF. CDR3 bases: TGTGCCACCGGGACGGCCCTCCAAGAGACCCAGTACTTC.

The chain combines TRBV14 with TRBJ2-5; 8 positions agree with TRBD2. The CDR3 has 14 residues. The ends lost 3 bases at V and 5 bases at J; junction bases unmatched: 5. Germline lookup yields CDR1 SGHDN and CDR2 FVKESK. The CDR3 DNA sequence: TGTGCCAGCAGCCAGGGTCCTAGCGGGGAGACCCAGTACTTC. Protein product: CASSQGPSGETQYF. Variable domain in full (rest from reference TRBV14 and TRBJ2-5): EAGVTQFPSHSVIEKGQTVTLRCDPISGHDNLYWYRRVMGKEIKFLLHFVKESKQDESGMPNNRFLAERTGGTYSTLKVQPAELEDSGVYFCASSQGPSGETQYFGPGTRLLVL.

This chain links TRBV6-5 with TRBJ1-4; the D gene is possibly TRBD1 (5 bases). This CDR3 spans 15 amino acids. Germline loops: CDR1 MNHEY, CDR2 SVGAGI. Trimming took off 0 bases at V and 4 bases at J, with 9 bases between the two ends. This chain's CDR3 is CASSYSRAHNEKLFF. Written as DNA, the CDR3 is TGTGCCAGCAGTTACTCCAGGGCCCATAATGAAAAACTGTTTTTT.

This clonotype has ten or more counts. The chain carries TRBV6-2 or TRBV6-3 and TRBJ1-6, with a tentative D call TRBD1 (6 bases). Trimming pared 6 bases from V and 7 bases from J, leaving 13 bases between. Germline CDR1 reads MNHEY; CDR2 reads SVGEGT. The CDR3 covers 14 residues. CDR3 amino acids: CASSPTGWNSPLHF. The CDR3, as DNA: TGTGCCAGCAGCCCGACAGGATGGAATTCACCCCTCCACTTT.

This clonotype was detected many times. The genes are TRBV2 and TRBJ1-1; 10 bases line up with TRBD1. This CDR3 is built from 15 residues. The V segment lost 6 bases and the J segment 3 bases; nucleotides outside the gene matches: 7. Germline V CDR1 and CDR2: SNHLY, FYNNEI. The CDR3 is CASSRDRGGYTEAFF. In DNA form, the CDR3 reads TGTGCCAGCAGCCGGGACAGGGGTGGGTACACTGAAGCTTTCTTT.

This chain connects TRBV19 to TRBJ2-7; D is perhaps TRBD1 (6 bases). The CDR3 extends over 15 amino acids. The germline gives CDR1 LNHDA, CDR2 SQIVND (reference sequence). The V end lost 6 bases, the J end lost 0 bases, and 15 bases lay between the germline ends. CDR3 in DNA: TGTGCCAGTAGCCTTTCGACAGGAAGCTCCTACGAGCAGTACTTC. Translation gives CASSLSTGSSYEQYF. The full variable domain, with the rest looked up from reference TRBV19 and TRBJ2-7, is DGGITQSPKYLFRKEGQNVTLSCEQNLNHDAMYWYRQDPGQGLRLIYYSQIVNDFQKGDIAEGYSVSREKKESFPLTVTSAQKNPTAFYLCASSLSTGSSYEQYFGPGTRLTVT.

J is TRBJ2-7 and V is TRBV7-3; TRBD1 might be the D (6 bases). Trimming shortened V by 0 bases and J by 5 bases, and 8 bases separated the two germline ends. The CDR3 has 13 residues. Germline CDR1 reads SGHTA; CDR2 reads FQGTGA. Here the CDR3 reads CASSLTAGDEQYF. CDR3 DNA sequence: TGTGCCAGCAGCTTAACGGCAGGGGACGAGCAGTACTTC.

This clonotype appeared many times. The chain joins TRBV15 to TRBJ1-1; D gene uncertain. Germline V CDR1 and CDR2: LNHNV, YYDKDF (reference sequence). The CDR3 runs to 13 residues. Trimming left V 7 bases short and J 5 bases short, with 14 bases between. The CDR3, as DNA: TGTGCCACCATGACTGGGTTGGCGACTGAAGCTTTCTTT. Translation: CATMTGLATEAFF.

As regards this clonotype: A much larger clone is a single base away; this may be a read error. The rearrangement uses TRBV7-9 and TRBJ1-1; D is possibly TRBD1 (5 bases). CDR1 and CDR2 from the germline V gene are SEHNR and FQNEAQ (reference sequence). This CDR3 contains 14 residues. CDR3 residues: CASVVETVNTEACF. In nucleotides, the CDR3 is TGTGCCAGCGTAGTTGAGACAGTGAACACTGAAGCTTGCTTT.

This chain links TRBV30 with TRBJ1-2; D perhaps matches TRBD1 (6 bases). The V gene lost 0 bases and the J gene lost 4 bases, with 9 bases spanning the gap. The CDR3 length is 13 residues. The germline CDR1 and CDR2 sequences are GTSNPN and SVGIG (reference sequence). The chain's CDR3 is CAWSVLQGYGYTF. As DNA, the CDR3 is TGTGCCTGGAGTGTATTACAGGGCTATGGCTACACCTTC.

The sample holds a few counts of this clonotype. The rearrangement links TRBV6-1 to TRBJ1-5, with D possibly being TRBD1 (5 bases). Looked up from germline, CDR1 is MNHNS and CDR2 is SASEGT. The germline V and J ends were trimmed by 2 bases and 2 bases, with 10 bases remaining between them. The CDR3 extends over 15 amino acids. The CDR3 region is CASSERGARNQPQHF. In nucleotides, the CDR3 is TGTGCCAGCAGTGAAAGAGGGGCCCGCAATCAGCCCCAGCATTTT.